What follows are 29 T cell receptor beta chains derived from one specimen sequenced in a study of T-cell reconstitution after alpha-beta-depleted transplantation in children. Unique molecular identifiers were used in preparing the TCRbeta library. From the PCR reads, TCRdb called clonotypes with MiXCR, one entry per CDR3 protein. Found here are 200,000 to 300,000 distinct CDR3 sequences, under 30% of them singletons; the top ten hold 2.6%. The sample consisted of PBMCs, taken before TCRalphabeta/CD19-depleted stem cell transplant. Source of these receptors: a girl aged 2 to 10 with Fanconi anemia, due to receive a stem cell transplant.

The chain carries TRBV29-1 and TRBJ2-7; the match to TRBD2 covers 8 bases. The CDR3 sequence is 14 residues long. CDR1 is SQVTM and CDR2 is ANQGSEA in the germline V gene. The V and J ends lost 4 bases and 7 bases, in that order; junction bases with no gene match: 12. This CDR3 reads CSVVDTGGPGEQYF. The CDR3 DNA sequence: TGCAGCGTTGTAGACACGGGAGGGCCGGGAGAGCAGTACTTC.

This clonotype was recorded at least ten times. This chain joins TRBV10-3 and TRBJ1-1; a possible D gene is TRBD1 (5 bases). Deletions cut 6 bases from V and 10 bases from J, with 18 bases between. There are 13 residues in the CDR3. Germline CDR1 is ENHRY and CDR2 is SYGVKD. Here the CDR3 reads CAIRGGDFGGAFF. CDR3 DNA sequence: TGTGCCATCAGAGGAGGGGACTTTGGCGGAGCTTTCTTT.

Many counts were recorded for this clonotype. The chain carries TRBV6-2 or TRBV6-3 and TRBJ2-1; D not certain. The CDR3 runs 13 residues. V shed 0 bases and J shed 12 bases, with 12 bases lying between them. Germline V gives CDR1 MNHEY, CDR2 SVGEGT. Written as DNA, the CDR3 is TGTGCCAGCAGTTACTCGTGGGGTGGTGCGCAGTTCTTC. The encoded protein is CASSYSWGGAQFF.

In its sample, this clonotype was seen a few times. The CDR3 coding sequence is TGCAGTGCAACGACAGGGCATAATTCACCCCTCCACTTT. It is translated as CSATTGHNSPLHF. The chain has TRBV20-1 and TRBJ1-6; 7 positions match TRBD1. The CDR3 has 13 residues. Germline lookup yields CDR1 DFQATT and CDR2 SNEGSKA (reference sequence). V shed 6 bases, J shed 5 bases, and the junction held 4 bases outside the gene matches.

The chain carries TRBV5-1 and TRBJ2-2, with unresolved D. The CDR3 extends over 13 amino acids. In germline, CDR1 is SGHRS, CDR2 YFSETQ. Trimming shortened V by 6 bases and J by 4 bases, and 10 bases separated the two germline ends. CDR3 in amino acids: CASTLESTGELFF. The DNA for the CDR3 is TGCGCCAGCACCCTCGAGAGCACCGGGGAGCTGTTTTTT.

This clonotype was observed at least ten times. A junction boundary mismatches the germline segment, possibly from a read error. The chain carries TRBV27 and TRBJ2-5; no definite D call. The CDR3 covers 15 residues. Looked up from germline, CDR1 is MNHEY and CDR2 is SMNVEV (reference sequence). The CDR3 DNA reads TGTGCCAGCAGTTTTTGGGAAGGGCCCCAACAGACCCAGTACTTC. It codes for CASSFWEGPQQTQYF.

The rearrangement uses TRBV29-1 and TRBJ2-7; D possibly corresponds to TRBD1 (6 bases). Trimming stripped 4 bases from V and 0 bases from J, with 13 bases between. The CDR3 runs to 14 residues. In germline, CDR1 is SQVTM, CDR2 ANQGSEA. The CDR3 is CSVVFGTFSYEQYF. The CDR3, as DNA: TGCAGCGTTGTCTTCGGGACATTCTCCTACGAGCAGTACTTC.

This clonotype has ten or more counts. The chain is built from TRBV5-5 and TRBJ2-2; no reliable D call. V dropped 0 bases and J dropped 5 bases, with 5 bases sitting between them. The germline V gene encodes CDR1 SGHKS and CDR2 YYEKEE (reference sequence). The CDR3 is 13 amino acids. The DNA of the CDR3 is TGTGCCAGCAGCTTGGTGCTAACCGGGGAGCTGTTTTTT. Protein: CASSLVLTGELFF.

This clonotype has ten or more counts. The V call is TRBV29-1, the J call TRBJ2-7; D is ambiguous. The CDR3 has 11 residues. The ends were cut back, 4 bases at V and 4 bases at J, with 8 bases in the middle. The V gene's germline CDR1 is SQVTM and CDR2 ANQGSEA. The CDR3 nucleotides are TGCAGCGTTGTGTTTGGGTACGAGCAGTACTTC. It encodes CSVVFGYEQYF.

This clonotype was recorded many times. The chain has TRBV2 and TRBJ2-1, with 13 bases fitting TRBD2. CDR3 length equals 18 residues. Germline loops: CDR1 SNHLY, CDR2 FYNNEI. Unmatched junction bases numbered 5, after V lost 2 bases and J lost 1 base. The CDR3 coding sequence is TGTGCCAGCAGTGAACGGACTAGCGGGGGAGGGTCCTACAATGAGCAGTTCTTC. This encodes CASSERTSGGGSYNEQFF.

V is TRBV11-2 and J is TRBJ2-4; 16 nucleotides agree with TRBD2. This CDR3 has 21 residues. CDR1 is SGHAT and CDR2 is FQNNGV in the germline V gene. V lost 7 bases and J lost 1; bases outside the gene matches: 16. CDR3 in DNA: TGTGCCAGCATGCCCGGGACTAGCGGGGGGGCCCGACCTATTGCCAAAAACATTCAGTACTTC. It translates to CASMPGTSGGARPIAKNIQYF.

This clonotype was picked up many times. The rearrangement uses TRBV29-1 and TRBJ2-3; the match to TRBD2 covers 9 bases. CDR3 length: 14 residues. Germline assignment: CDR1 SQVTM and CDR2 ANQGSEA. CDR3 sequence: CTVGRGGGTDTQYF. In DNA, the CDR3 is TGCACCGTCGGACGCGGGGGGGGCACAGATACGCAGTATTTT.

The sample holds a few counts of this clonotype. The chain employs TRBV20-1 and TRBJ2-7; TRBD1 matches 8 bases. CDR1 and CDR2 from the germline V gene are DFQATT and SNEGSKA (reference sequence). This CDR3 region has 12 residues. The trim removed 5 bases at V and 3 bases at J, leaving 3 bases unmatched. The chain's CDR3 is CSADRGSYEQYF. DNA of the CDR3: TGCAGTGCTGACAGGGGAAGCTACGAGCAGTACTTC.

The chain uses TRBV25-1 and TRBJ2-4; D is possibly TRBD1 (6 bases). Deletions cut 6 bases from V and 10 bases from J, with 13 bases between. The germline gives CDR1 MGHDK, CDR2 SYGVNS. The CDR3 length is 12 residues. The CDR3 sequence is CASRKSTGIQYF. The CDR3 DNA follows: TGTGCCAGCAGAAAAAGTACAGGGATTCAGTACTTC.

The V call is TRBV2, the J call TRBJ2-2, with TRBD1 matching over 7 bases. The germline gives CDR1 SNHLY, CDR2 FYNNEI. V was pared by 3 bases and J by 6 bases, with 4 bases of the junction left unmatched. The CDR3 loop spans 14 amino acids. The CDR3 here is CASSDYRGSGELFF. The CDR3 nucleotides read TGTGCCAGCAGTGACTACAGGGGATCCGGGGAGCTGTTTTTT. Supplemented by reference TRBV2 and TRBJ2-2, the full variable domain reads EPEVTQTPSHQVTQMGQEVILRCVPISNHLYFYWYRQILGQKVEFLVSFYNNEISEKSEIFDDQFSVERPDGSNFTLKIRSTKLEDSAMYFCASSDYRGSGELFFGEGSRLTVL.

This clonotype was counted many times. The chain recombines TRBV7-9 with TRBJ2-5; unclear D gene. V shed 3 bases and J shed 2 bases, with 10 bases lying between them. Germline CDR1 SEHNR, CDR2 FQNEAQ (reference sequence). This CDR3 region has 14 residues. The CDR3 DNA reads TGTGCCAGCAGCTTTTCGACGGCGCAAGAGACCCAGTACTTC. It yields the protein CASSFSTAQETQYF.

This clonotype was seen a few times. J is TRBJ2-5 and V is TRBV29-1; D remains unclear. CDR3 length: 12 residues. V lost 5 bases and J lost 2, with 9 bases in between. From germline, CDR1 is SQVTM and CDR2 ANQGSEA. The CDR3, as DNA: TGCAGCGTTTACAAGGAGCAAGAGACCCAGTACTTC. The encoded protein is CSVYKEQETQYF.

This clonotype was seen only a few times. The rearrangement links TRBV7-2 to TRBJ2-1; a weak D match, TRBD2 (6 bases). Trimming stripped 6 bases from V and 2 bases from J, with 17 bases between. The CDR3 contains 16 residues. Germline V gives CDR1 SGHTA, CDR2 FQGNSA. CDR3: CASRDKGTVPYNEQFF. Written as DNA, the CDR3 is TGTGCCAGCAGAGACAAAGGGACTGTTCCCTACAATGAGCAGTTCTTC. Based on the CDR3 plus reference TRBV7-2 and TRBJ2-1, the full variable domain is GAGVSQSPSNKVTEKGKDVELRCDPISGHTALYWYRQSLGQGLEFLIYFQGNSAPDKSGLPSDRFSAERTGGSVSTLTIQRTQQEDSAVYLCASRDKGTVPYNEQFFGPGTRLTVL.

This clonotype was picked up many times. The chain employs TRBV10-3 and TRBJ1-1; 8 bases align to TRBD1. With 11 bases clipped from V and 1 base from J, the junction kept 9 bases outside the gene matches. The V gene's germline CDR1 is ENHRY and CDR2 SYGVKD. This CDR3 spans 14 amino acids. CDR3 loop: CAAGQGSANTEAFF. The CDR3 region has the DNA TGTGCCGCCGGACAGGGATCGGCGAACACTGAAGCTTTCTTT.

In its sample, this clonotype was seen many times. This chain uses TRBV27 with TRBJ2-7; 14 bases match TRBD2. The CDR3 consists of 14 residues. Germline V lookup: CDR1 MNHEY, CDR2 SMNVEV (reference sequence). V shed 3 bases, J shed 6 bases, and the junction held 1 base outside the gene matches. Here the CDR3 reads CASSLGTSGSEQYF. CDR3 DNA sequence: TGTGCCAGCAGTTTGGGGACTAGCGGGAGCGAGCAGTACTTC.

This clonotype was picked up many times. The CDR3 sequence is CSAREGNGYTF. CDR3 sequence (DNA): TGCAGTGCTAGAGAGGGAAATGGCTACACCTTC. The rearrangement joins TRBV20-1 to TRBJ1-2; D not certain. The V and J ends lost 0 bases and 6 bases respectively, with 5 bases between them. The germline V gene has CDR1 DFQATT and CDR2 SNEGSKA (reference sequence). The CDR3 is 11 amino acids.

This clonotype was picked up many times. V gene TRBV5-1 combines with J gene TRBJ2-3; D is ambiguous. The germline V and J ends were trimmed by 0 bases and 7 bases, with 15 bases remaining between them. The CDR3 runs to 15 residues. The germline V gene has CDR1 SGHRS and CDR2 YFSETQ. CDR3 bases: TGCGCCAGCAGCTTGGGTTTCAGTCCAGGATATACGCAGTATTTT. This sequence encodes CASSLGFSPGYTQYF.

This clonotype was recorded many times. V is TRBV9 and J is TRBJ1-2; weak D call: TRBD1 (6 bases). CDR3 length: 15 amino acids. CDR1 and CDR2 from the germline V gene are SGDLS and YYNGEE. Trimming took 0 bases from V and 6 from J, leaving 15 bases between them. The CDR3 spells CASSVASGGQDGYTF. The CDR3 coding sequence is TGTGCCAGCAGCGTAGCTTCTGGGGGGCAAGATGGCTACACCTTC.

This clonotype appeared a few times. This rearrangement joins TRBV4-1 to TRBJ2-1; tentatively, D is TRBD2 (5 bases). The germline gives CDR1 MGHRA, CDR2 YSYEKL. This CDR3 contains 12 residues. The V and J ends lost 3 bases and 7 bases respectively, with 7 bases between them. The CDR3 sequence is CASSQTTNEQFF. In nucleotides, the CDR3 is TGCGCCAGCAGCCAGACTACAAATGAGCAGTTCTTC.

This clonotype has a handful of counts. The rearrangement links TRBV5-1 to TRBJ2-3; TRBD2 aligns across 13 bases. V lost 6 bases, J lost 5 bases, and 9 bases stayed unmatched. Germline V gene sequence: CDR1 SGHRS, CDR2 YFSETQ. The CDR3 loop spans 16 amino acids. The CDR3 DNA sequence: TGCGCCAGCACCGTAACCGGGACTAGCGGGGAAGATACGCAGTATTTT. The encoded protein is CASTVTGTSGEDTQYF. Looking up the rest from reference TRBV5-1 and TRBJ2-3 gives the full variable domain: KAGVTQTPRYLIKTRGQQVTLSCSPISGHRSVSWYQQTPGQGLQFLFEYFSETQRNKGNFPGRFSGRQFSNSRSEMNVSTLELGDSALYLCASTVTGTSGEDTQYFGPGTRLTVL.

This clonotype was seen more than once but under ten times. The chain uses TRBV29-1 and TRBJ2-3, with a weak D call TRBD1 (6 bases). The germline V gene has CDR1 SQVTM and CDR2 ANQGSEA. The ends were cut back, 1 base at V and 3 bases at J, with 14 bases in the middle. There are 15 residues in the CDR3. This CDR3 is CSVEVDPDRTDTQYF. CDR3 nucleotide sequence: TGCAGCGTTGAAGTGGACCCCGACAGGACAGATACGCAGTATTTT.

This clonotype was observed at least ten times. CDR3 nucleotides: TGTGCCACCAGCAGAGATAAGGTGTCTGGCGAGCAGTACTTC. This gives the protein CATSRDKVSGEQYF. The chain couples TRBV15 to TRBJ2-7; D ambiguous. Germline V gives CDR1 LNHNV, CDR2 YYDKDF (reference sequence). Trimming left V 0 bases short and J 6 bases short, with 12 bases between. This CDR3 contains 14 residues.

The J gene is TRBJ2-1, the V gene TRBV14; no firm D call. Germline loops: CDR1 SGHDN, CDR2 FVKESK. The CDR3 spans 14 residues. The ends were cut back, 1 base at V and 2 bases at J, with 6 bases in the middle. This CDR3 is CASSQVTTYNEQFF. In DNA, the CDR3 is TGTGCCAGCAGCCAAGTCACCACCTACAATGAGCAGTTCTTC.

Here the CDR3 DNA reads TGCGCCAGCAGCTTGGTTAACCCGGGGGGCACTGAAGCTTTCTTT. This gives the protein CASSLVNPGGTEAFF. The chain recombines TRBV5-1 with TRBJ1-1, with D perhaps matching TRBD1 (5 bases). The CDR3 loop spans 15 amino acids. The V end was cut by 0 bases, the J end by 4 bases, with 13 bases between. Looked up from germline, CDR1 is SGHRS and CDR2 is YFSETQ.